The clone carrying this TCR beta chain was counted between two and nine times. Its antigen is currently unknown. This entry belongs to a study of blood T cells in healthy people across ages. Points from the study as a whole: Per million T cells, TCR beta diversity dropped roughly linearly as age increased. Naive CD4+ cells and diversity were both higher in long-lived donors than in aged donors.

CDR3 size: 17 residues. In germline, CDR1 is GTSNPN, CDR2 SVGIG (reference sequence). V was trimmed by 0 bases and J by 0 bases, leaving 14 bases between them. Through a sample-barcoded 5' primer and a J-beta primer mix, a second PCR was run for roughly 7 to 12 cycles. One entry per CDR3 protein results from TCRdb running MiXCR on the 5' RACE reads. The data contain about 800,000 distinct CDR3 sequences, 25% of them singletons. These data were also reused for a study on T cells of mothers and their children. That report adds: Nine systemically healthy Caucasian donors: three mothers, six children. An overlap that was slightly higher, though non-significant, was seen in related mother-child pairs versus unrelated pairs.

The TCR originated in a boy between 10 and 17 years old in good health. The chain is built from TRBV30 and TRBJ1-4; D is perhaps TRBD1 (6 bases). Sequenced sample: blood. CDR3 amino acids: CAWSVTGHFATNEKLFF. The CDR3 bases are TGTGCCTGGAGTGTAACGGGACACTTTGCAACTAATGAAAAACTGTTTTTT.